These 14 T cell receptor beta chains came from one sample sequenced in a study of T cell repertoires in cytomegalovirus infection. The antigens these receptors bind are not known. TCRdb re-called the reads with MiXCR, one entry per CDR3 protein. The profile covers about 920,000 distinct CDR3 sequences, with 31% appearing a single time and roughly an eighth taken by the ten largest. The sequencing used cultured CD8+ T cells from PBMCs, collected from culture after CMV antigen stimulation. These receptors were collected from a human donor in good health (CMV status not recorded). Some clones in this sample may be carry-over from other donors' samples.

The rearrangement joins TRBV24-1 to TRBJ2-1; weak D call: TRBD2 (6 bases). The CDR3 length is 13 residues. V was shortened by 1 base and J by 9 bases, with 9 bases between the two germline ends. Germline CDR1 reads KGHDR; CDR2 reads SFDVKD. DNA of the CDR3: TGTGCCACCAGTGATTTCCGGCGGGGTGAGCAGTTCTTC. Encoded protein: CATSDFRRGEQFF.

This CDR3 is CASSEGQGYTGELFF. The CDR3 coding sequence is TGTGCCAGCAGTGAGGGACAGGGATACACCGGGGAGCTGTTTTTT. This chain links TRBV25-1 with TRBJ2-2, with 9 bases lining up with TRBD1. CDR1 is MGHDK, CDR2 SYGVNS, per germline. The CDR3 consists of 15 residues. The V gene end was trimmed by 3 bases and the J gene end by 3 bases; junction bases not matched to a gene: 2.

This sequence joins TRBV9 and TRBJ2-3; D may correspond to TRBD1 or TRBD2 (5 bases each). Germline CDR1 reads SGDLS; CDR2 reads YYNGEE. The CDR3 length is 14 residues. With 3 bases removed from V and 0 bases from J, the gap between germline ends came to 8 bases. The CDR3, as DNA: TGTGCCAGCAGCGCACGGGACAGCACAGATACGCAGTATTTT. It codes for CASSARDSTDTQYF.

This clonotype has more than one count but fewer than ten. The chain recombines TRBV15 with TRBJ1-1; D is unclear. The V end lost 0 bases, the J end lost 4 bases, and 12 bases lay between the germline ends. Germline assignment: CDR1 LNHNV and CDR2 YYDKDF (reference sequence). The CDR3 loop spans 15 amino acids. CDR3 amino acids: CATSRDRRLSTEAFF. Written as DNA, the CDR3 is TGTGCCACCAGCAGAGACAGGCGGTTGAGCACTGAAGCTTTCTTT.

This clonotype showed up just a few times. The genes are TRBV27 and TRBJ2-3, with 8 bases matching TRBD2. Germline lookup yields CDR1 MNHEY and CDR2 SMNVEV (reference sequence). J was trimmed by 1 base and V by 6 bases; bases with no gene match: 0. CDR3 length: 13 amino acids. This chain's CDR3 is CASRGLGTDTQYF. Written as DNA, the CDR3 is TGTGCCAGCAGGGGACTAGGCACAGATACGCAGTATTTT.

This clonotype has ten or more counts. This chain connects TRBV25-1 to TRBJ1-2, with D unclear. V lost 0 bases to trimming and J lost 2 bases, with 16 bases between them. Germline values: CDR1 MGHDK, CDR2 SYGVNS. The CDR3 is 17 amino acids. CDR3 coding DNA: TGTGCCAGCAGTGAATATATAATAGGAGGAGGGAACTATGGCTACACCTTC. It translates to CASSEYIIGGGNYGYTF.

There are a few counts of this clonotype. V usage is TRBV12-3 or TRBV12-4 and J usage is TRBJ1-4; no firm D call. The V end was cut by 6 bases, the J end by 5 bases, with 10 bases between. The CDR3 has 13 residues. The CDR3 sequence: CASRPGGNEKLFF. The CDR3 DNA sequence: TGTGCCAGCAGACCAGGAGGGAATGAAAAACTGTTTTTT.

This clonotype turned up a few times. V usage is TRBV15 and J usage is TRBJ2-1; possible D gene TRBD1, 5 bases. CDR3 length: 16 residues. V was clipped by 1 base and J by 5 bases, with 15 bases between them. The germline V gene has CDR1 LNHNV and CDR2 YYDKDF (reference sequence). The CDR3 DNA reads TGTGCCACCAGCAGAGTTGGGGCGCAGGGTGACAATGAGCAGTTCTTC. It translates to CATSRVGAQGDNEQFF. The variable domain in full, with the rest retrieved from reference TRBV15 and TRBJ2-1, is DAMVIQNPRYQVTQFGKPVTLSCSQTLNHNVMYWYQQKSSQAPKLLFHYYDKDFNNEADTPDNFQSRRPNTSFCFLDIRSPGLGDTAMYLCATSRVGAQGDNEQFFGPGTRLTVL.

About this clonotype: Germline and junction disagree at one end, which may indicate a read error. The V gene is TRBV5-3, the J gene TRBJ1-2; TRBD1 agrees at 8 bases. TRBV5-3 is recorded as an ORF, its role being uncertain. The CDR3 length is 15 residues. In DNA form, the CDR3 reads TGTGCCAGCAGCTTGGATGCAGGGGGCGATAGGGGCTACACCTTC. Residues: CASSLDAGGDRGYTF.

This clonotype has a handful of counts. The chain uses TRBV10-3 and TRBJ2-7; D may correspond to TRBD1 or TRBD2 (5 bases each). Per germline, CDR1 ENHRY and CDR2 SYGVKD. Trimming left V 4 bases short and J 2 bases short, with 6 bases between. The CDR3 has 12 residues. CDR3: CAISGDAYEQYV. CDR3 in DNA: TGTGCCATCAGTGGGGACGCCTACGAGCAGTACGTC.

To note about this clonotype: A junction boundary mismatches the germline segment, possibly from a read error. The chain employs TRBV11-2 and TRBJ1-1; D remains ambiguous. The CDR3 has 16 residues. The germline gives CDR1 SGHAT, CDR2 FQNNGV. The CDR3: CVSSLGPADFNTEAFF. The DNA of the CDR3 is TGTGTCAGCAGCTTAGGGCCAGCCGATTTTAACACTGAAGCTTTCTTT. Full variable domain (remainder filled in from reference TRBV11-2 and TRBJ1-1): EAGVAQSPRYKIIEKRQSVAFWCNPISGHATLYWYQQILGQGPKLLIQFQNNGVVDDSQLPKDRFSAERLKGVDSTLKIQPAKLEDSAVYLCVSSLGPADFNTEAFFGQGTRLTVV.

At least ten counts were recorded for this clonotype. CDR3 sequence (DNA): TGTGCCAGCAGCTTGGGTGGACCTTACAATGAGCAGTTCTTC. This gives the protein CASSLGGPYNEQFF. This chain joins TRBV7-2 and TRBJ2-1; no clear D gene. The CDR3 covers 14 residues. V was trimmed by 3 bases and J by 4 bases, leaving 10 bases between them. Germline values: CDR1 SGHTA, CDR2 FQGNSA.

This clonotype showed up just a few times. Here the CDR3 reads CASRVAVDTQYF. CDR3 nucleotides: TGTGCCAGCAGGGTGGCGGTAGATACGCAGTATTTT. J is TRBJ2-3 and V is TRBV6-2 or TRBV6-3; D remains ambiguous. CDR1 is MNHEY, CDR2 SVGEGT, per germline. Deletions cut 6 bases from V and 5 bases from J, with 9 bases between. The CDR3 runs to 12 residues.

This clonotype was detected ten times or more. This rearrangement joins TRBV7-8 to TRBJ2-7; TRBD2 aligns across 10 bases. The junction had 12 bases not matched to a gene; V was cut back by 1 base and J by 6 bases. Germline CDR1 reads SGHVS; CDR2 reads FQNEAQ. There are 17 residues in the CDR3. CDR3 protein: CASSLVSGGTILTEQYF. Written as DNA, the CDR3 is TGTGCCAGCAGCTTAGTTAGCGGGGGGACTATTTTAACCGAGCAGTACTTC.